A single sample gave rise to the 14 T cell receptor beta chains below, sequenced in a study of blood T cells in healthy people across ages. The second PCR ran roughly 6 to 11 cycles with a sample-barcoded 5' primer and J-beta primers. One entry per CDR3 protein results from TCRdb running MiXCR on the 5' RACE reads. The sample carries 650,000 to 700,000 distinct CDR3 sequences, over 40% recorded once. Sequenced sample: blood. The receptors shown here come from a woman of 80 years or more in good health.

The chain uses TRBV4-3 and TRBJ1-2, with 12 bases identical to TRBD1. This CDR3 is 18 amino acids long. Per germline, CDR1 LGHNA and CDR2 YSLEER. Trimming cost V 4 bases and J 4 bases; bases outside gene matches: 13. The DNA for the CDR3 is TGCGCCAGCAGCCCCCGCGGGACAGGGGGCCAAGAGGCCTATGGCTACACCTTC. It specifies CASSPRGTGGQEAYGYTF.

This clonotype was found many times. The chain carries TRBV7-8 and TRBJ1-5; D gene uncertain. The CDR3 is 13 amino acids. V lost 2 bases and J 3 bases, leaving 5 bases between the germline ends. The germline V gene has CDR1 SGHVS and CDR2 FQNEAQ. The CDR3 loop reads CASSLSYNQPQHF. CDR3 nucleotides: TGTGCCAGCAGCTTATCATACAATCAGCCCCAGCATTTT.

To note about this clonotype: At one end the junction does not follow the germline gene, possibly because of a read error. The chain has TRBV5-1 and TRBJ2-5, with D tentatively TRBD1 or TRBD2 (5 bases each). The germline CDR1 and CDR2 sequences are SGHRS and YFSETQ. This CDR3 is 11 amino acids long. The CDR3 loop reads CASSQGETRYF. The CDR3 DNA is TGCGCCAGCAGCCAGGGAGAGACCCGGTACTTC.

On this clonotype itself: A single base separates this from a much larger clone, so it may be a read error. Here the CDR3 reads CSARARHSSGTQFF. CDR3 bases: TGCAGTGCTAGAGCACGGCATTCGAGTGGGACCCAGTTCTTC. The gene calls are TRBV20-1 and TRBJ2-1, with D possibly being TRBD1 or TRBD2 (5 bases each). Germline CDR1 is DFQATT and CDR2 is SNEGSKA (reference sequence). Trimming removed 1 base from V and 13 bases from J, with 20 bases in between. The CDR3 runs to 14 residues.

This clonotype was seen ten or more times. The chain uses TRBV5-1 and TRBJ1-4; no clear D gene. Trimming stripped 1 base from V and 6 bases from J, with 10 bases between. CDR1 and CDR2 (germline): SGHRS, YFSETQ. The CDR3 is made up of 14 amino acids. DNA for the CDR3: TGCGCCAGCAGCTTGCCGGGGAGAGATGAAAAACTGTTTTTT. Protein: CASSLPGRDEKLFF.

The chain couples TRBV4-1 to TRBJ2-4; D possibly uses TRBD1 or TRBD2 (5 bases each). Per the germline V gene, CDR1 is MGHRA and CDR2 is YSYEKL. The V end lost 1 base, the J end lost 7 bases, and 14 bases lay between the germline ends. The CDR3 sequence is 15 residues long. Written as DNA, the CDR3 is TGCGCCAGCAGCCAAGTGAGAGGGGCGGCGAACATTCAGTACTTC. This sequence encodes CASSQVRGAANIQYF.

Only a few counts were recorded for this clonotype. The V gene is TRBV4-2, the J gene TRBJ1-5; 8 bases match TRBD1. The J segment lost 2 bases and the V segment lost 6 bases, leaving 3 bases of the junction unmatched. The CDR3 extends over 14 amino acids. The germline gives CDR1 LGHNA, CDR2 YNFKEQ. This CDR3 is CASSETGGNQPQHF. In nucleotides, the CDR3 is TGTGCCAGCAGTGAGACAGGGGGCAATCAGCCCCAGCATTTT.

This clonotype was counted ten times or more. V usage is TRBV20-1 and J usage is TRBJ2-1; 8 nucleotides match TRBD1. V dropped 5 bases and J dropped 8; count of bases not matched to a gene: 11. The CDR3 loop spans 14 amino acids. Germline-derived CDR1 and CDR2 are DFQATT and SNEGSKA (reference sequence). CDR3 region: CSAVDRVGWDEQFF. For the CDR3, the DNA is TGCAGTGCTGTGGACAGGGTAGGATGGGATGAGCAGTTCTTC.

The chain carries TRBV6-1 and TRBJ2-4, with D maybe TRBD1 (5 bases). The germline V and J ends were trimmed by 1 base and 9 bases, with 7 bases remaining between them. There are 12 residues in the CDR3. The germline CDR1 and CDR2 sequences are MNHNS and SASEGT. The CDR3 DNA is TGTGCCAGCAGTGAAGGGGGCGGCATTCAGTACTTC. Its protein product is CASSEGGGIQYF.

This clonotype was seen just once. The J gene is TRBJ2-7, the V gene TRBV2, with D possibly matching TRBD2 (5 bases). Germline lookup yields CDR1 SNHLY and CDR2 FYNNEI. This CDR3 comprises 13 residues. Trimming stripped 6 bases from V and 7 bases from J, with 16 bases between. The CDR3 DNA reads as TGTGCCAGCAGCCCCGCGATCGGCGGGGAGCAGTACTTC. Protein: CASSPAIGGEQYF.

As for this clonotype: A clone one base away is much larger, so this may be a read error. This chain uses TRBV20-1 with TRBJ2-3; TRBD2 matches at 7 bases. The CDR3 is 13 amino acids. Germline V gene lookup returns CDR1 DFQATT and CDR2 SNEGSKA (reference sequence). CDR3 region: CSSLRDYSYTLYF. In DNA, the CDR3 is TGCAGTTCCCTCCGGGACTATTCTTATACGCTGTATTTT.

The CDR3 reads CSAPSPRLAGGREQFF. CDR3 nucleotide sequence: TGCAGTGCCCCCTCCCCCCGGCTAGCGGGGGGGCGTGAGCAGTTCTTC. The chain employs TRBV20-1 and TRBJ2-1, with 12 bases that match TRBD2. In germline, CDR1 is DFQATT, CDR2 SNEGSKA (reference sequence). This CDR3 region has 16 residues. The V segment lost 6 bases and the J segment 9 bases; nucleotides outside the gene matches: 15.

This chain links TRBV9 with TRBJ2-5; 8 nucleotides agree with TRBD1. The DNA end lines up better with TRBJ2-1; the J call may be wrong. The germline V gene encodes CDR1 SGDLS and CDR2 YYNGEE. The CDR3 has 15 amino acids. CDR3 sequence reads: CASSAYRGNQETQFF. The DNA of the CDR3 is TGTGCCAGCAGCGCGTACAGGGGGAACCAAGAGACCCAGTTCTTC.

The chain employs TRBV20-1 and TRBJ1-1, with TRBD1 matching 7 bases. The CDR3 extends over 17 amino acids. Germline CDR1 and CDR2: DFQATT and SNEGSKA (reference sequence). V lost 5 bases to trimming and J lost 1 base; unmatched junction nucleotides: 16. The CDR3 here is CSAFSGTVQRGNTEAFF. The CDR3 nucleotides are TGCAGTGCTTTCTCTGGGACAGTACAACGGGGGAACACTGAAGCTTTCTTT.